This T cell receptor (beta chain) was captured by sequencing in a study of tumor-infiltrating lymphocytes in primary liver carcinoma. About the study: Those sampled were patients whose primary liver carcinoma was treated by surgical resection. Staging placed the tumors at T1-T3 N0M0, and they measured 4.2 to 10 cm across.

V gave up 0 bases and J gave up 0 bases, with 6 bases separating them. Looked up from germline, CDR1 is LGHNA and CDR2 is YNFKEQ. The CDR3 loop spans 15 amino acids. This clonotype was seen a handful of times. Reverse transcription of around 0.45 ug total RNA with a constant-region primer produced TCR beta cDNA. Each TCR beta library was derived from three nested multiplex PCR rounds that employed slightly modified ARM-PCR. In the first two PCR rounds, TRBV1-TRBV30 forward primers were paired with a C-beta reverse primer, and each round lasted nine to ten cycles. TCRdb redid the calling of the multiplex PCR reads with MiXCR, one entry per CDR3 protein. The repertoire has about 310,000 distinct CDR3 sequences, around three fifths of them found once; the top ten carry over 15%. Germline DNA was extracted too, while blood RNA derived from unsorted whole blood. Chronic HBV infection was present in the patients, who were treatment-naive. The researchers drew 3.5 to 5 milliliters of peripheral blood before surgery.

The sequence was collected from a woman aged 25 to 39 with primary liver carcinoma and hepatitis B virus infection. Sequenced sample: peripheral blood. The chain carries TRBV4-2 and TRBJ1-3, with D unclear. The CDR3 protein is CASSQDKISGNTIYF. As DNA, the CDR3 is TGTGCCAGCAGCCAAGACAAGATCTCTGGAAACACCATATATTTT.